Below, 24 T cell receptor beta chains from the same sample are listed, as sequenced in a study of cytomegalovirus exposure and HLA in healthy donors. 13 Jbeta primers and 60 Vbeta primers were used for the PCR. TCRdb keeps only in-frame clones here, not all; method: immunoSEQ multiplex PCR. This table has 130,000 to 150,000 clones, 80% appearing once. Sequencing was done on a sample of PBMCs. The source is a man between 40 and 49 years old in good health and CMV-seronegative.

This clone showed up just a few times. This chain links TRBV6-1 with TRBJ1-4; the match to TRBD1 covers 10 bases. The V gene end was trimmed by 6 bases and the J gene end by 8 bases; junction bases not matched to a gene: 6. This CDR3 has 14 amino acids. Germline CDR1 is MNHNS and CDR2 is SASEGT. Here the CDR3 reads CASRTGTGVEKLFF. The DNA for the CDR3 is TGTGCCAGCAGGACCGGGACAGGGGTCGAAAAACTGTTTTTT.

This clone showed up just once. The CDR3 loop reads CASSPDAGRYEKLFF. The DNA of the CDR3 is TGTGCCAGCAGCCCCGATGCGGGGCGGTATGAAAAACTGTTTTTT. The chain employs TRBV28 and TRBJ1-4, with D maybe TRBD1 (5 bases). Trimming stripped 6 bases from V and 6 bases from J, with 17 bases between. Germline-derived CDR1 and CDR2 are MDHEN and SYDVKM. The CDR3 extends over 15 amino acids.

The CDR3 region has the DNA TGTGCCAGCAGCTTAGATCTAGGCCATACCTACGAGCAGTACTTC. Its protein product is CASSLDLGHTYEQYF. The chain couples TRBV11-2 to TRBJ2-7; D not certain. CDR1 SGHAT and CDR2 FQNNGV come from the germline V gene. The CDR3 length is 15 residues. V lost 0 bases to trimming and J lost 2 bases, with 11 bases between them.

This chain uses TRBV27 with TRBJ1-1; tentative D call: TRBD1 (5 bases). The CDR3 length is 14 residues. Germline V gives CDR1 MNHEY, CDR2 SMNVEV (reference sequence). With 4 bases removed from V and 5 bases from J, the gap between germline ends came to 14 bases. DNA for the CDR3: TGTGCCAGCAGTTCTTACAGGTTCGAGACTGAAGCTTTCTTT. The encoded protein is CASSSYRFETEAFF.

The chain carries TRBV6-5 and TRBJ2-1, with D possibly being TRBD2 (6 bases). V lost 6 bases and J lost 5, with 17 bases in between. The CDR3 is 15 amino acids. Germline loops: CDR1 MNHEY, CDR2 SVGAGI. CDR3 nucleotide sequence: TGTGCCAGCAGGCCCGGGACTTTGCACAACAATGAGCAGTTCTTC. This encodes CASRPGTLHNNEQFF.

The chain has TRBV28 and TRBJ1-5; 8 bases fit TRBD1. The CDR3 totals 12 residues. The germline gives CDR1 MDHEN, CDR2 SYDVKM. DNA of the CDR3: TGTGCTGGGACAGGCGGCAATCAGCCCCAGCATTTT. Protein sequence: CAGTGGNQPQHF.

The sample holds one count of this clone. The CDR3 DNA reads TGTGCCAGCAGCTTAGTCTTCGGTAATAGCAATCAGCCCCAGCATTTT. Encoded protein: CASSLVFGNSNQPQHF. The chain employs TRBV7-9 and TRBJ1-5; D is ambiguous. CDR3 length: 16 amino acids. The V and J ends lost 1 base and 0 bases respectively, with 10 bases between them. The germline gives CDR1 SEHNR, CDR2 FQNEAQ (reference sequence).

V usage is TRBV9 and J usage is TRBJ1-2, with 7 nucleotides matching TRBD1. Trimming removed 0 bases from V and 7 bases from J; junction bases left unmatched: 6. This CDR3 has 14 residues. The germline V gene encodes CDR1 SGDLS and CDR2 YYNGEE. The CDR3 bases are TGTGCCAGCAGCGTAGAAGGGCAGGGGGTTGGCTACACCTTC. Translation: CASSVEGQGVGYTF.

The DNA of the CDR3 is TGTGCCAGCAGCTTAGATAGGCTGGGAGATTCACCCCTCCACTTT. It translates to CASSLDRLGDSPLHF. This rearrangement joins TRBV7-2 to TRBJ1-6; D is unresolved. CDR1 SGHTA and CDR2 FQGNSA come from the germline V gene. Trimming took off 1 base at V and 8 bases at J, with 12 bases between the two ends. This CDR3 spans 15 amino acids.

This sequence joins TRBV5-1 and TRBJ2-7; D gene ambiguous. This CDR3 has 13 amino acids. The V end was cut by 7 bases, the J end by 4 bases, with 15 bases between. The germline gives CDR1 SGHRS, CDR2 YFSETQ. The CDR3 bases are TGCGCCAGCCCCGGTATATGGGCATACGAGCAGTACTTC. This gives the protein CASPGIWAYEQYF.

The chain joins TRBV5-4 to TRBJ2-2; D is perhaps TRBD2 (7 bases). Trimming left V 2 bases short and J 4 bases short, with 15 bases between. Looked up from germline, CDR1 is SGHNT and CDR2 is YYREEE (reference sequence). The length of the CDR3 is 16 residues. This chain's CDR3 is CASSFGGLGATGELFF. For the CDR3, the DNA is TGTGCCAGCAGCTTCGGGGGGCTTGGGGCCACCGGGGAGCTGTTTTTT.

This clone was seen a handful of times. V is TRBV7-2 and J is TRBJ2-1; TRBD2 matches at 12 bases. The germline CDR1 and CDR2 sequences are SGHTA and FQGNSA. This CDR3 is 17 amino acids long. Germline trimming cut 3 bases from V and 0 bases from J; bases unmatched to any gene: 3. For the CDR3, the DNA is TGTGCCAGCAGCTTGACTAGCGGGGGCCCCTCCTACAATGAGCAGTTCTTC. It is translated as CASSLTSGGPSYNEQFF.

The chain recombines TRBV25-1 with TRBJ1-2, with D possibly TRBD1 on 6 matching bases. Germline V gives CDR1 MGHDK, CDR2 SYGVNS. The CDR3 runs 13 residues. V shed 0 bases and J shed 8 bases, with 10 bases lying between them. CDR3 DNA sequence: TGTGCCAGCAGTGAATATGGGACAAAAGGCTACACCTTC. It yields the protein CASSEYGTKGYTF.

This clone was counted a few times. The chain uses TRBV6-5 and TRBJ2-7; D possibly corresponds to TRBD2 (7 bases). The CDR3 extends over 15 amino acids. Looked up from germline, CDR1 is MNHEY and CDR2 is SVGAGI. V gave up 4 bases and J gave up 5 bases, with 18 bases separating them. The CDR3 spells CASSSWGGRSNEQYF. As DNA, the CDR3 is TGTGCCAGCAGTTCCTGGGGGGGCAGAAGCAACGAGCAGTACTTC.

The V and J genes are TRBV10-3 and TRBJ1-2; 9 bases line up with TRBD1. The CDR3 is 14 amino acids. The V gene end was trimmed by 6 bases and the J gene end by 4 bases; junction bases not matched to a gene: 6. Germline values: CDR1 ENHRY, CDR2 SYGVKD. In nucleotides, the CDR3 is TGTGCCATCAGCGACCTGACAGGGGGCTATGGCTACACCTTC. It encodes CAISDLTGGYGYTF.

Concerning this clone: Its ends do not fully match the called genes, so a read error is possible. The chain has TRBV11-3 and TRBJ2-2; 7 nucleotides line up with TRBD1. The CDR3 consists of 14 residues. Germline CDR1 is SGHNT and CDR2 is YENEEA. CDR3 sequence (DNA): TGTGCCAGCAGCGAGGGACAGAACACCAGGGAGCTGTTTTTT. Residues: CASSEGQNTRELFF. Full variable domain (rest looked up from reference TRBV11-3 and TRBJ2-2): EAGVVQSPRYKIIEKKQPVAFWCNPISGHNTLYWYLQNLGQGPELLIRYENEEAVDDSQLPKDRFSAERLKGVDSTLKIQPAELGDSAVYLCASSEGQNTRELFFGEGSRLTVL.

This clone has a handful of counts. This same CDR3 is encoded by further DNA sequences in the sample. The chain joins TRBV6-1 to TRBJ2-7; D unresolved. This CDR3 spans 11 amino acids. The germline CDR1 and CDR2 sequences are MNHNS and SASEGT. The germline V and J ends were trimmed by 3 bases and 3 bases, with 3 bases remaining between them. The CDR3 region is CASSDGYEQYF. Here the CDR3 DNA reads TGTGCCAGCAGTGACGGCTACGAGCAGTACTTC.

The V gene is TRBV28, the J gene TRBJ1-1; D gene uncertain. From germline, CDR1 is MDHEN and CDR2 SYDVKM. Trimming cost V 1 base and J 7 bases, with 13 bases left between them. There are 14 residues in the CDR3. CDR3 loop: CASSLSIFTDEAFF. The CDR3 region has the DNA TGTGCCAGCAGTTTATCTATCTTCACCGATGAAGCTTTCTTT.

A single count supports this clone. V usage is TRBV7-2 and J usage is TRBJ2-5, with a tentative D call TRBD2 (5 bases). Trimming left V 2 bases short and J 5 bases short, with 9 bases between. CDR1 and CDR2 (germline): SGHTA, FQGNSA. The CDR3 extends over 13 amino acids. The CDR3 DNA reads TGTGCCAGCAGCTTACAGTCGGGGGAGACCCAGTACTTC. This translates into CASSLQSGETQYF.

Written as DNA, the CDR3 is TGTGCCAGTAGTAGAGCGGTACGGGCAGATACGCAGTATTTT. Residues: CASSRAVRADTQYF. V is TRBV19 and J is TRBJ2-3, with D maybe TRBD2 (5 bases). This CDR3 has 14 residues. Trimming took 4 bases from V and 4 from J, leaving 12 bases between them. The germline CDR1 and CDR2 sequences are LNHDA and SQIVND (reference sequence).

The CDR3 loop is CATLDRLRTGELFF. Here the CDR3 DNA reads TGTGCCACTTTGGACAGGTTGCGCACCGGGGAGCTGTTTTTT. The chain couples TRBV6-5 to TRBJ2-2; TRBD1 aligns across 7 bases. The CDR3 has 14 amino acids. V lost 10 bases and J lost 4; bases outside the gene matches: 9. CDR1 and CDR2 (germline): MNHEY, SVGAGI.

The CDR3 DNA is TGTGCCAGCAGTCCGGACAGGGAGTTTGGCACAGATACGCAGTATTTT. As protein: CASSPDREFGTDTQYF. The rearrangement uses TRBV7-3 and TRBJ2-3; 8 nucleotides line up with TRBD1. The CDR3 covers 16 residues. The germline V gene has CDR1 SGHTA and CDR2 FQGTGA. Trimming cost V 6 bases and J 1 base; bases outside gene matches: 9.

V is TRBV6-5 and J is TRBJ1-6; D may be TRBD1 (6 bases). Germline V CDR1 and CDR2: MNHEY, SVGAGI. The CDR3 is made up of 14 amino acids. Trimming pared 6 bases from V and 5 bases from J, leaving 11 bases between. CDR3 loop: CASRPTGNNSPLHF. CDR3 DNA: TGTGCCAGCAGGCCTACAGGGAATAATTCACCCCTCCACTTT.

This clone was seen a few times. This rearrangement joins TRBV4-3 to TRBJ2-2; D remains ambiguous. V dropped 2 bases and J dropped 7 bases, with 11 bases sitting between them. Germline V gene lookup returns CDR1 LGHNA and CDR2 YSLEER. The CDR3 loop spans 14 amino acids. CDR3 nucleotides: TGCGCCAGCAGCCAAACTTTCAGGAACGGGGAGCTGTTTTTT. Its translation is CASSQTFRNGELFF.